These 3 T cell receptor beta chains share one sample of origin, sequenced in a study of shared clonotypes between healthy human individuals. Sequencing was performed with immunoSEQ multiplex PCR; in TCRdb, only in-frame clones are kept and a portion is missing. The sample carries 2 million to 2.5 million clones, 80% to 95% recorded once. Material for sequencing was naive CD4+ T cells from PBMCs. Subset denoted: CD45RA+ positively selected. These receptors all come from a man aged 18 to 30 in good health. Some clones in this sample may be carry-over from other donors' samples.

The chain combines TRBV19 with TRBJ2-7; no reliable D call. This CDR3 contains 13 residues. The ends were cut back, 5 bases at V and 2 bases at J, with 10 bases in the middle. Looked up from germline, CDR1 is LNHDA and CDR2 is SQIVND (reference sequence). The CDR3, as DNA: TGTGCCAGTAGTGTTGGCGTACCCTACGAGCAGTACTTC. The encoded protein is CASSVGVPYEQYF.

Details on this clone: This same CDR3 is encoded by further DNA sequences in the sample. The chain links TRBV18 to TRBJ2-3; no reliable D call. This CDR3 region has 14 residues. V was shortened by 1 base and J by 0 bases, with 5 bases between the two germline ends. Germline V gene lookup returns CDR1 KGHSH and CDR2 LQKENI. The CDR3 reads CASSPRTSTDTQYF. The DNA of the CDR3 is TGTGCCAGCTCACCACGCACTAGCACAGATACGCAGTATTTT. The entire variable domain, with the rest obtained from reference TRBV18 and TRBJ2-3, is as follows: NAGVMQNPRHLVRRRGQEARLRCSPMKGHSHVYWYRQLPEEGLKFMVYLQKENIIDESGMPKERFSAEFPKEGPSILRIQQVVRGDSAAYFCASSPRTSTDTQYFGPGTRLTVL.

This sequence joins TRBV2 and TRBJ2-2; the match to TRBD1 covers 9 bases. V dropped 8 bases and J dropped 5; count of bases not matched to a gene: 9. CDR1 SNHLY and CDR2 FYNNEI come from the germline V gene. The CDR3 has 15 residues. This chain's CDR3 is CASYDTGGRTGELFF. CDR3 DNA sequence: TGTGCCAGCTACGACACAGGGGGCCGGACCGGGGAGCTGTTTTTT.